This T cell receptor (beta chain) was captured in a study of early T cells in non-severe SARS-CoV-2 infection. Overall study: Sequencing of bulk RNA from unsorted whole blood was done, without chain pairing.

Germline loops: CDR1 LGHNA, CDR2 YNFKEQ. Trimming took 5 bases from V and 7 from J; bases not matched to a gene: 5. The CDR3 runs to 14 residues. Each CDR3 protein is one row after TCRdb ran MiXCR on the 5' RACE reads. Counted here are about 110,000 distinct CDR3 sequences, roughly 13% occurring once; the ten biggest clones make up 3.5% to 4%. Here the sequenced sample was whole blood, taken at baseline. V usage is TRBV4-2 and J usage is TRBJ1-4; 9 bases line up with TRBD1. The sequence was collected from an adult who was a healthcare worker with PCR-confirmed SARS-CoV-2 infection or an uninfected control (not recorded which). The CDR3 loop reads CASSWGQGSEKLFF. CDR3 DNA sequence: TGTGCCAGCAGCTGGGGACAGGGTAGTGAAAAACTGTTTTTT.